A single sample is the source of the 27 T cell receptor beta chains below, sequenced in a study of beta chain features in type 1 diabetes. Study-wide results and caveats: Researchers report that Type 1 diabetes patients had moderately but significantly shorter TCRB CDR3s across all four CD4+ subsets.

The whole isolated RNA underwent reverse transcription, so sequencing captured expressed TCRB transcripts. Data came from immunoSEQ multiplex PCR; TCRdb stores just in-frame clones and leaves some out. The sample records roughly 340,000 clones, around 12% being singletons. Their specific antigens are unknown. Source material: naive CD4+ T cells from blood. These receptors all come from a woman aged 18-29 years with type 1 diabetes.

This chain connects TRBV29-1 to TRBJ1-5, with D maybe TRBD1 (5 bases). The CDR3 is 14 residues long. Germline V CDR1 and CDR2: SQVTM, ANQGSEA. V was pared by 5 bases and J by 3 bases, with 14 bases between. CDR3 region: CSVLVSGVNQPQHF. DNA of the CDR3: TGCAGCGTTTTGGTTTCGGGGGTCAATCAGCCCCAGCATTTT.

The rearrangement uses TRBV14 and TRBJ1-6; a weak D match, TRBD1 (6 bases). Germline values: CDR1 SGHDN, CDR2 FVKESK. This CDR3 spans 14 amino acids. V was cut by 1 base and J by 6 bases, with 7 bases left in between. CDR3 loop: CASSQGTANSPLHF. The CDR3, as DNA: TGTGCCAGCAGCCAAGGGACAGCTAATTCACCCCTCCACTTT. The full variable domain, completed using reference TRBV14 and TRBJ1-6, is EAGVTQFPSHSVIEKGQTVTLRCDPISGHDNLYWYRRVMGKEIKFLLHFVKESKQDESGMPNNRFLAERTGGTYSTLKVQPAELEDSGVYFCASSQGTANSPLHFGNGTRLTVT.

The table lists this clone with a few counts. V gene TRBV2 combines with J gene TRBJ2-1, with TRBD1 identical over 7 bases. CDR3 size: 16 residues. The V gene's germline CDR1 is SNHLY and CDR2 FYNNEI. V was pared by 6 bases and J by 7 bases, with 15 bases of the junction left unmatched. CDR3 sequence reads: CASSRQGSGTVNEQFF. DNA of the CDR3: TGTGCCAGCAGCAGACAGGGTTCGGGTACGGTAAATGAGCAGTTCTTC.

The chain has TRBV15 and TRBJ2-6; the D is unclear. Per the germline V gene, CDR1 is LNHNV and CDR2 is YYDKDF (reference sequence). V lost 3 bases and J lost 1, with 13 bases in between. This CDR3 spans 17 amino acids. The CDR3 region has the DNA TGTGCCACCAGCAGCTCCCCGAGAGTTTCTGGGGCCAACGTCCTGACTTTC. It translates to CATSSSPRVSGANVLTF.

This clone has only a few counts. The rearrangement uses TRBV7-9 and TRBJ1-1; 9 bases align to TRBD1. Germline V gives CDR1 SEHNR, CDR2 FQNEAQ (reference sequence). J lost 0 bases, V lost 5 bases, and 4 bases had no gene match. CDR3 size: 15 residues. The CDR3 loop reads CASSDRGSVNTEAFF. The DNA of the CDR3 is TGTGCCAGCAGCGACAGGGGGTCGGTGAACACTGAAGCTTTCTTT.

This clone was observed a few times. The V call is TRBV5-4, the J call TRBJ2-7; maybe TRBD2 (5 bases). V was clipped by 0 bases and J by 7 bases, with 5 bases between them. This CDR3 has 11 residues. Germline assignment: CDR1 SGHNT and CDR2 YYREEE (reference sequence). The CDR3 loop reads CASSLAGEQYF. CDR3 DNA: TGTGCCAGCAGCTTGGCGGGAGAGCAGTACTTC.

The chain joins TRBV7-2 to TRBJ2-7; 11 nucleotides line up with TRBD1. The CDR3 runs to 16 residues. V lost 1 base, J lost 4 bases, and 6 bases stayed unmatched. In germline, CDR1 is SGHTA, CDR2 FQGNSA. The CDR3 here is CASSLVSGQGGYEQYF. CDR3 nucleotide sequence: TGTGCCAGCAGCTTAGTATCGGGACAGGGGGGGTACGAGCAGTACTTC. The full variable domain, with the rest looked up from reference TRBV7-2 and TRBJ2-7, is GAGVSQSPSNKVTEKGKDVELRCDPISGHTALYWYRQSLGQGLEFLIYFQGNSAPDKSGLPSDRFSAERTGGSVSTLTIQRTQQEDSAVYLCASSLVSGQGGYEQYFGPGTRLTVT.

In the case of this clone: This sample also contains other DNA sequences that code for the same CDR3. The chain links TRBV28 to TRBJ2-7, with 9 bases fitting TRBD1. The trim removed 5 bases at V and 2 bases at J, leaving 4 bases unmatched. The CDR3 has 14 residues. Looked up from germline, CDR1 is MDHEN and CDR2 is SYDVKM. The CDR3 sequence: CASSPGQGPYEQYF. The CDR3 region has the DNA TGTGCCAGCAGTCCAGGACAGGGGCCCTACGAGCAGTACTTC. Together with reference TRBV28 and TRBJ2-7, the CDR3 gives the full variable domain: DVKVTQSSRYLVKRTGEKVFLECVQDMDHENMFWYRQDPGLGLRLIYFSYDVKMKEKGDIPEGYSVSREKKERFSLILESASTNQTSMYLCASSPGQGPYEQYFGPGTRLTVT.

This clone was picked up a small number of times. The V gene is TRBV18, the J gene TRBJ1-1; D is undetermined. The V gene's germline CDR1 is KGHSH and CDR2 LQKENI. V was cut by 5 bases and J by 1 base, with 8 bases left in between. The CDR3 spans 13 residues. CDR3 in amino acids: CASSREGNTEAFF. The CDR3 DNA reads as TGTGCCAGCTCAAGGGAGGGGAACACTGAAGCTTTCTTT.

This clone was seen more than once but under ten times. The chain joins TRBV27 to TRBJ1-2; a weak D match, TRBD1 (6 bases). Germline V CDR1 and CDR2: MNHEY, SMNVEV (reference sequence). V was pared by 5 bases and J by 2 bases, with 9 bases between. This CDR3 is built from 13 residues. CDR3 nucleotides: TGTGCCAGCAGTCCCGACAGGAACTATGGCTACACCTTC. This translates into CASSPDRNYGYTF.

The chain carries TRBV6-5 and TRBJ1-4; D is unresolved. CDR1 is MNHEY, CDR2 SVGAGI, per germline. This CDR3 has 14 residues. V was cut by 4 bases and J by 6 bases, with 12 bases left in between. CDR3 DNA sequence: TGTGCCAGCAGTTCCGCCGGGAGGGATGAAAAACTGTTTTTT. Translating it yields CASSSAGRDEKLFF.

This chain connects TRBV9 to TRBJ2-1; 10 positions match TRBD2. Germline assignment: CDR1 SGDLS and CDR2 YYNGEE. V gave up 0 bases and J gave up 7 bases; unmatched junction bases: 10. CDR3 length equals 17 residues. The CDR3 DNA reads TGTGCCAGCAGCGTAGCTCTAGGGACTAGCGATTGGAATGAGCAGTTCTTC. Protein product: CASSVALGTSDWNEQFF. Using reference TRBV9 and TRBJ2-1 for the parts outside the CDR3, the full variable domain is DSGVTQTPKHLITATGQRVTLRCSPRSGDLSVYWYQQSLDQGLQFLIQYYNGEERAKGNILERFSAQQFPDLHSELNLSSLELGDSALYFCASSVALGTSDWNEQFFGPGTRLTVL.

This clone has only a few counts. V usage is TRBV11-3 and J usage is TRBJ2-5; 7 positions match TRBD2. The CDR3 contains 13 residues. Trimming took 5 bases from V and 5 from J; bases not matched to a gene: 5. Germline assignment: CDR1 SGHNT and CDR2 YENEEA. The CDR3 DNA reads TGTGCCAGCAGCCCGTGGCGGGAGGAGACCCAGTACTTC. Amino acid sequence: CASSPWREETQYF. The variable domain in full, completed from reference TRBV11-3 and TRBJ2-5, reads EAGVVQSPRYKIIEKKQPVAFWCNPISGHNTLYWYLQNLGQGPELLIRYENEEAVDDSQLPKDRFSAERLKGVDSTLKIQPAELGDSAVYLCASSPWREETQYFGPGTRLLVL.

The chain combines TRBV4-3 with TRBJ2-3; 8 bases match TRBD2. Germline CDR1 and CDR2: LGHNA and YSLEER. The J segment lost 6 bases and the V segment lost 6 bases, leaving 11 bases of the junction unmatched. This CDR3 spans 15 amino acids. The CDR3 loop reads CASSREGKGPDTQYF. The CDR3 nucleotides are TGCGCCAGCAGTCGGGAGGGCAAGGGGCCCGATACGCAGTATTTT.

The chain employs TRBV13 and TRBJ2-7, with TRBD1 matching over 7 bases. After removal of 5 bases from V and 0 bases from J, the junction contained 10 bases not matched to a gene. CDR1 and CDR2 from the germline V gene are PRHDT and FYEKMQ (reference sequence). The CDR3 runs to 16 residues. As DNA, the CDR3 is TGTGCCAGCAGCCCAGGGACAGTCCCACACTCCTACGAGCAGTACTTC. It translates to CASSPGTVPHSYEQYF.

The gene calls are TRBV4-1 and TRBJ2-5, with D possibly matching TRBD1 (5 bases). The CDR3 covers 16 residues. Per germline, CDR1 MGHRA and CDR2 YSYEKL. Trimming cost V 0 bases and J 7 bases, with 18 bases left between them. The chain's CDR3 is CASSQDWKGAPRTQYF. The CDR3 nucleotides read TGCGCCAGCAGCCAAGATTGGAAAGGGGCCCCGCGGACCCAGTACTTC.

This clone was detected a few times. The chain combines TRBV11-2 with TRBJ1-3, with 8 bases matching TRBD1. Per germline, CDR1 SGHAT and CDR2 FQNNGV. V lost 4 bases to trimming and J lost 2 bases; unmatched junction nucleotides: 7. The CDR3 has 16 residues. The CDR3 protein is CASSSQGARTGNTIYF. DNA for the CDR3: TGTGCCAGCAGCTCCCAGGGGGCGCGGACTGGAAACACCATATATTTT. Based on the CDR3 plus reference TRBV11-2 and TRBJ1-3, the full variable domain is EAGVAQSPRYKIIEKRQSVAFWCNPISGHATLYWYQQILGQGPKLLIQFQNNGVVDDSQLPKDRFSAERLKGVDSTLKIQPAKLEDSAVYLCASSSQGARTGNTIYFGEGSWLTVV.

V gene TRBV7-9 combines with J gene TRBJ2-1; 15 bases fit TRBD2. The CDR3 covers 16 residues. V dropped 5 bases and J dropped 10; count of bases not matched to a gene: 9. Germline CDR1 is SEHNR and CDR2 is FQNEAQ (reference sequence). This CDR3 is CASSVMGLAGGREQFF. CDR3 nucleotides: TGTGCCAGCAGCGTCATGGGACTAGCGGGGGGAAGGGAGCAGTTCTTC.

The gene calls are TRBV7-2 and TRBJ2-7; 7 bases line up with TRBD1. The germline V gene encodes CDR1 SGHTA and CDR2 FQGNSA. CDR3 length equals 14 residues. The junction had 7 bases not matched to a gene; V was cut back by 3 bases and J by 5 bases. CDR3 residues: CASSFDRATDEQYF. In DNA form, the CDR3 reads TGTGCCAGCAGCTTCGACAGGGCCACTGACGAGCAGTACTTC.

This chain connects TRBV29-1 to TRBJ1-2, with 10 bases lining up with TRBD1. The CDR3 is made up of 12 amino acids. Per the germline V gene, CDR1 is SQVTM and CDR2 is ANQGSEA. With V trimmed by 6 bases and J by 4 bases, 2 bases remained unmatched. The CDR3 DNA follows: TGCAGCGTCCGGACAGGGGGCTATGGCTACACCTTC. Translation gives CSVRTGGYGYTF. The entire variable domain, with the rest obtained from reference TRBV29-1 and TRBJ1-2, is as follows: SAVISQKPSRDICQRGTSLTIQCQVDSQVTMMFWYRQQPGQSLTLIATANQGSEATYESGFVIDKFPISRPNLTFSTLTVSNMSPEDSSIYLCSVRTGGYGYTFGSGTRLTVV.

This clone was counted only a few times. The chain combines TRBV14 with TRBJ2-5, with D tentatively TRBD2 (5 bases). Germline V gene sequence: CDR1 SGHDN, CDR2 FVKESK. CDR3 length equals 15 residues. Trimming stripped 2 bases from V and 7 bases from J, with 17 bases between. The CDR3 spells CASSQHGILIGTQYF. The CDR3 region has the DNA TGTGCCAGCAGCCAACACGGGATCCTAATTGGGACCCAGTACTTC. Supplemented by reference TRBV14 and TRBJ2-5, the full variable domain reads EAGVTQFPSHSVIEKGQTVTLRCDPISGHDNLYWYRRVMGKEIKFLLHFVKESKQDESGMPNNRFLAERTGGTYSTLKVQPAELEDSGVYFCASSQHGILIGTQYFGPGTRLLVL.

This clone showed up just a few times. CDR3 coding DNA: TGTGCCAGCAGCCGGGGGGTCGGGGAGCTGTTTTTT. The encoded protein is CASSRGVGELFF. This rearrangement joins TRBV5-6 to TRBJ2-2; 7 bases match TRBD2. CDR1 is SGHDT, CDR2 YYEEEE, per germline. The CDR3 contains 12 residues. V shed 4 bases, J shed 7 bases, and the junction held 1 base outside the gene matches. Variable domain in full (rest from reference TRBV5-6 and TRBJ2-2): DAGVTQSPTHLIKTRGQQVTLRCSPKSGHDTVSWYQQALGQGPQFIFQYYEEEERQRGNFPDRFSGHQFPNYSSELNVNALLLGDSALYLCASSRGVGELFFGEGSRLTVL.

The CDR3: CASSTGAATILEQYF. In nucleotides, the CDR3 is TGTGCCAGCTCAACAGGGGCGGCCACTATACTCGAGCAGTACTTC. The chain couples TRBV18 to TRBJ2-7; 7 bases are shared with TRBD1. There are 15 residues in the CDR3. The J segment lost 6 bases and the V segment lost 5 bases, leaving 13 bases of the junction unmatched. Germline CDR1 KGHSH, CDR2 LQKENI.

This clone was detected a few times. This rearrangement joins TRBV9 to TRBJ2-1; TRBD2 matches at 7 bases. Germline V lookup: CDR1 SGDLS, CDR2 YYNGEE. The CDR3 has 15 residues. V dropped 0 bases and J dropped 4; count of bases not matched to a gene: 4. DNA for the CDR3: TGTGCCAGCAGCGTAGGGCTAGCGGAGTACAATGAGCAGTTCTTC. It is translated as CASSVGLAEYNEQFF. The full variable domain, its missing parts supplied by reference TRBV9 and TRBJ2-1, is DSGVTQTPKHLITATGQRVTLRCSPRSGDLSVYWYQQSLDQGLQFLIQYYNGEERAKGNILERFSAQQFPDLHSELNLSSLELGDSALYFCASSVGLAEYNEQFFGPGTRLTVL.

This clone was counted a few times. The V gene is TRBV11-2, the J gene TRBJ2-3; perhaps TRBD1 as D (6 bases). Trimming took off 3 bases at V and 2 bases at J, with 9 bases between the two ends. From germline, CDR1 is SGHAT and CDR2 FQNNGV. The CDR3 runs 14 residues. CDR3: CASSLDRITDTQYF. CDR3 bases: TGTGCCAGCAGCTTGGACAGAATCACAGATACGCAGTATTTT.

The rearrangement links TRBV7-2 to TRBJ2-3; TRBD2 matches 9 bases. In germline, CDR1 is SGHTA, CDR2 FQGNSA. The CDR3 loop spans 15 amino acids. V lost 8 bases and J lost 0; bases outside the gene matches: 6. Here the CDR3 reads CASRSSGTSTDTQYF. As DNA, the CDR3 is TGTGCCAGCCGCTCTAGCGGGACTAGCACAGATACGCAGTATTTT.

A word on this clone: The same CDR3 arises from other DNA sequences in this sample as well. This chain links TRBV6-5 with TRBJ2-3, with D unclear. This CDR3 contains 13 residues. V lost 6 bases to trimming and J lost 1 base, with 8 bases between them. Per the germline V gene, CDR1 is MNHEY and CDR2 is SVGAGI. As DNA, the CDR3 is TGTGCCAGCAGCTCACCGGGCACAGATACGCAGTATTTT. Protein product: CASSSPGTDTQYF.